The T cell receptor (beta chain) under discussion was sequenced for a study of T cell responses to AZD1222 COVID-19 vaccine. General study points: Nearly half of spike-specific TCRs reportedly go after variant regions that carry no mutations. Spike-specific TCR breadth and depth were elevated following two AZD1222 doses.

This CDR3 is 16 amino acids long. V shed 4 bases, J shed 4 bases, and the junction held 4 bases outside the gene matches. Germline V lookup: CDR1 SGDLS, CDR2 YYNGEE. Here immunoSEQ multiplex PCR was the method, and the copy in TCRdb shows in-frame clones only, minus some. This sample has about 160,000 clones; roughly 92% occur once, and the top ten carry 5.1%. On this clone: The antigen remains unidentified.

The clonotype originates from an adult who received the AZD1222 COVID-19 vaccine. V gene TRBV9 combines with J gene TRBJ2-2; 13 positions agree with TRBD2. The starting material was peripheral blood, obtained 28 days after the second AZD1222 dose. The CDR3 region has the DNA TGTGCCAGCAGCAGAGGACTAGCGGGAGCCACCGGGGAGCTGTTTTTT. Protein: CASSRGLAGATGELFF. The full variable domain, in which reference TRBV9 and TRBJ2-2 provide the parts outside the CDR3, is DSGVTQTPKHLITATGQRVTLRCSPRSGDLSVYWYQQSLDQGLQFLIQYYNGEERAKGNILERFSAQQFPDLHSELNLSSLELGDSALYFCASSRGLAGATGELFFGEGSRLTVL.